The rows below give T cell receptor beta chains drawn from one sample of a study of T cell responses to AZD1222 COVID-19 vaccine. Assay: immunoSEQ multiplex PCR; the TCRdb copy retains only in-frame clones and omits some. The repertoire holds under 150,000 clones, with just over 90% as singletons. The material sequenced was peripheral blood, taken on day 0 of AZD1222 vaccination. Receptor source: an adult in good health. Both conserved end residues are part of each CDR3. A D gene is named only where the DNA matches it firmly. Only some rows state a clone size, as once, few, many or a class for expanded clones.

d_call j_call v_call clone_size cdr3_aa cdr3_nt
TRBD1 TRBJ2-7 TRBV5-4 . CASSPSTGVAYEQYF TGTGCCAGCAGCCCATCGACAGGGGTGGCCTACGAGCAGTACTTC
TRBD2 TRBJ2-4 TRBV7-2 . CASSLAASGTNIQYF TGTGCCAGCAGCTTAGCGGCTAGCGGGACAAACATTCAGTACTTC
TRBD2 TRBJ2-2 TRBV6-5 . CASSSGGSGTGELFF TGTGCCAGCAGTAGCGGGGGCAGCGGCACCGGGGAGCTGTTTTTT
TRBD1 TRBJ1-2 TRBV5-5 . CASSRDQGGGYTF TGTGCCAGCAGCCGAGACCAGGGGGGCGGCTACACCTTC
. TRBJ1-3 TRBV7-2 . CASSLLGTLKLGSGNTIYF TGTGCCAGCAGCCTTCTAGGGACGCTCAAACTGGGCTCTGGAAACACCATATATTTT
. TRBJ2-2 TRBV7-2 . CASSLDTTNTGELFF TGTGCCAGCAGCCTGGACACCACGAACACCGGGGAGCTGTTTTTT
. TRBJ2-1 TRBV20-1 . CSASGGSNNEQFF TGCAGTGCTAGTGGAGGGAGTAACAATGAGCAGTTCTTC
TRBD1 TRBJ1-5 TRBV6-5 . CASSAGQATGQPQHF TGTGCCAGCAGCGCTGGACAGGCCACGGGGCAGCCCCAGCATTTT
. TRBJ2-5 TRBV11-3 . CASSLGVSETQYF TGTGCCAGCAGCTTGGGGGTTTCGGAGACCCAGTACTTC
. TRBJ2-5 TRBV7-2 . CASSLAMTRGETQYF TGTGCCAGCAGCTTAGCGATGACTAGAGGAGAGACCCAGTACTTC
. TRBJ1-3 TRBV7-2 . CASSLARNRLGGNTIYF TGTGCCAGCAGCTTAGCGCGTAACAGACTAGGGGGAAACACCATATATTTT
. TRBJ1-6 TRBV6-5 . CASSYVRGLSSPLHF TGTGCCAGCAGTTACGTGAGGGGACTGAGTTCACCCCTCCACTTT
. TRBJ1-4 TRBV18 . CASSPRGGRSNEKLFF TGTGCCAGCTCACCTCGTGGGGGCCGGTCTAATGAAAAACTGTTTTTT
. TRBJ1-6 TRBV4-2 few CASSQGQVNSPLHF TGTGCCAGCAGCCAAGGGCAGGTTAATTCACCCCTCCACTTT
TRBD2 TRBJ2-1 TRBV29-1 . CSASGTSEHNEQFF TGCAGCGCCAGCGGGACTAGCGAACACAATGAGCAGTTCTTC
TRBD2 TRBJ2-7 TRBV15 . CATSRELSGGPYEQYF TGTGCCACCAGCAGAGAACTTAGCGGGGGGCCCTACGAGCAGTACTTC
. TRBJ1-1 TRBV6-1 . CASSELTSLPNTEAFF TGTGCCAGCAGTGAGCTAACTTCGCTCCCGAACACTGAAGCTTTCTTT
. TRBJ1-5 TRBV5-4 . CASSLGRDGNQPQHF TGTGCCAGCAGCTTGGGCAGGGATGGCAATCAGCCCCAGCATTTT
. TRBJ1-1 TRBV5-8 . CASSPGPNTEAFF TGTGCCAGCAGCCCCGGACCGAACACTGAAGCTTTCTTT
TRBD2 TRBJ2-5 TRBV29-1 . CSVGKTGLAGGGQETQYF TGCAGCGTTGGAAAGACGGGACTAGCGGGAGGGGGTCAAGAGACCCAGTACTTC
. TRBJ1-4 TRBV5-1 . CASSLSGHYPEKLFF TGCGCCAGCAGCTTGAGTGGGCATTACCCGGAAAAACTGTTTTTT
. TRBJ1-1 TRBV5-4 . CASSLSRGDTEAFF TGTGCCAGCAGCTTGTCGAGAGGGGACACTGAAGCTTTCTTT
TRBD1 TRBJ1-6 TRBV11-2 . CASSAQGAHNSPLHF TGTGCCAGCAGCGCGCAGGGGGCCCATAATTCACCCCTCCACTTT
. TRBJ1-3 TRBV14 . CASSTGNAGNTIYF TGTGCCAGCAGTACAGGGAATGCTGGAAACACCATATATTTT
. TRBJ2-6 TRBV4-1 once CASSPGGASGANVLTF TGCGCCAGCAGCCCGGGTGGGGCCTCTGGGGCCAACGTCCTGACTTTC
. TRBJ1-6 TRBV27 . CASSSSGLRSSYNSPLHF .
TRBD1 TRBJ2-1 TRBV9 . CASSLGTGSYNEQFF TGTGCCAGCAGCCTAGGGACAGGGTCGTACAATGAGCAGTTCTTC
. TRBJ1-5 TRBV5-6 . CASSSPDGHQPQHF TGTGCCAGCAGCTCACCCGACGGACATCAGCCCCAGCATTTT
TRBD2 TRBJ2-1 TRBV12-5 . CASREAGNEQFF TGTGCTAGTCGGGAGGCCGGGAATGAGCAGTTCTTC
TRBD2 TRBJ2-2 TRBV5-1 . CASSLLAGETGELFF TGCGCCAGCAGCTTACTAGCGGGAGAAACCGGGGAGCTGTTTTTT
. TRBJ2-7 TRBV15 . CATSRSRDLTYEQYF TGTGCCACCAGCAGATCGCGGGACTTAACCTACGAGCAGTACTTC